This T cell receptor (beta chain) is from a study of blood T cell repertoires in COVID-19. Libraries were prepared by immunoSEQ multiplex PCR; TCRdb keeps only in-frame clonotypes and omits some of them. The sample lists more than 200,000 clones; around 80% were seen once. The receptor was derived from a man aged 40-49 years with acute or convalescent COVID-19. The sequencing sample was made of peripheral blood.

The CDR3 is CASSSGPGDTIYF. DNA of the CDR3: TGTGCCAGCAGCTCGGGCCCCGGGGACACCATATATTTT. This chain joins TRBV11-3 and TRBJ1-3, with no clear D. V gave up 4 bases and J gave up 8 bases, with 12 bases separating them. This CDR3 has 13 amino acids. The germline V gene encodes CDR1 SGHNT and CDR2 YENEEA.